The present TCR beta chain was sequenced within a study of response to subunit inactivated influenza vaccine. Details on this clonotype: The antigen remains unidentified.

The CDR3 length is 16 residues. Between the trimmed V and J ends, which lost 4 bases and 3 bases, there was a span of 16 bases. Germline CDR1 and CDR2: SGHDN and FVKESK. Overall study findings and caveats: Each seasonal influenza vaccination, the authors suggested, recruits few new T cells.

TCRdb independently ran MiXCR on the RT-PCR reads; one entry per CDR3 protein. The table shows about 700,000 distinct CDR3 sequences, with 14% occurring only once. Sequencing used PBMCs from blood, obtained roughly 15 days before vaccination. This receptor was obtained from a man in his fifties or sixties who received an inactivated influenza vaccine. The V call is TRBV14, the J call TRBJ2-1; D gene unclear. The CDR3 nucleotides are TGTGCCAGCAGCCCCCTGCGAGAGCGAATCTACAATGAGCAGTTCTTC. It codes for CASSPLRERIYNEQFF.